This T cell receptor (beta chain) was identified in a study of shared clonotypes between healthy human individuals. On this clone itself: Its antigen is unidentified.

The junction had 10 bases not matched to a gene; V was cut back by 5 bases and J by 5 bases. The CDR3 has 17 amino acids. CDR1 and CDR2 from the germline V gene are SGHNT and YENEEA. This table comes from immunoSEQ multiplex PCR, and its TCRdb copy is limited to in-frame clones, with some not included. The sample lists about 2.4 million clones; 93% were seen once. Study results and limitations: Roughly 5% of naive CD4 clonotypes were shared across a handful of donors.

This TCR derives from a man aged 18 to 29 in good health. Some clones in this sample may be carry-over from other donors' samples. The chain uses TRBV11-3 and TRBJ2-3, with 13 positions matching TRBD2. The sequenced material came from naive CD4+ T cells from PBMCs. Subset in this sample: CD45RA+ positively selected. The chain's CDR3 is CASSQLGLAGEGDTQYF. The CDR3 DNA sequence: TGTGCCAGCAGCCAACTTGGACTAGCGGGAGAGGGAGATACGCAGTATTTT. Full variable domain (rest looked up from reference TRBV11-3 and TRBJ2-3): EAGVVQSPRYKIIEKKQPVAFWCNPISGHNTLYWYLQNLGQGPELLIRYENEEAVDDSQLPKDRFSAERLKGVDSTLKIQPAELGDSAVYLCASSQLGLAGEGDTQYFGPGTRLTVL.